This TCR beta chain derives from a study of beta chain features in type 1 diabetes. Purities in excess of 95% were seen in all sorted populations. cDNA synthesis used the whole RNA isolate, giving expressed TCRB sequences. The assay was immunoSEQ multiplex PCR, and TCRdb's table has in-frame clones only and misses some. Of 200,000 to 300,000 clones listed, 27% are singletons. Germline V CDR1 and CDR2: SGHRS, YFSETQ. V gave up 0 bases and J gave up 10 bases, with 10 bases separating them. This CDR3 region has 12 residues. A word on this clone: The antigen is undetermined.

Study-level results: The study found moderately but significantly shorter TCRB CDR3s in all four CD4+ subsets of Type 1 diabetes patients. Patients showed naive, central memory and Treg TCRB repertoires that appeared more similar than those of healthy donors.

Sequenced: central memory CD4+ T cells from blood. The chain uses TRBV5-1 and TRBJ2-5, with unresolved D. This TCR was recovered from a man under 40 in good health. The CDR3 sequence: CASSLASDGQYF. The CDR3 bases are TGCGCCAGCAGCTTGGCCTCGGACGGCCAGTACTTC.